The clone carrying this T cell receptor (beta chain) has a count of ten or more. Its antigen is currently unknown. The data originate from a study of post-analysis software for immune sequencing data. Study-wide context: Relapsing-remitting, secondary progressive and progressive-relapsing forms of multiple sclerosis all featured among disease courses.

The library was made from cDNA and included unique molecular identifiers. The source material, roughly 0.9 to 10 million T cells, gave rise to 500,000 or so cDNA molecules. TCRdb redid the calling of the PCR reads with MiXCR, one entry per CDR3 protein. The top ten clones hold 4% to 5% of a sample with about 770,000 distinct CDR3 sequences, about 43% of them seen once. Findings and limits, study-wide: Versus controls, multiple sclerosis patients showed significantly lower diversity (normalized Chao1). Samples from one preparation batch, clustered by F measure, grouped strongly together. Patients carried roughly 5 TRBV segments more frequently than controls did, and TRBV5-6, TRBV5-1 and TRBV20-1 were among them.

Trimming at V came to 3 bases and at J to 8 bases, leaving 21 bases not matched to a gene. The length of the CDR3 is 19 residues. Germline V gene lookup returns CDR1 SGHVS and CDR2 FQNEAQ. Sequencing was performed on blood. The TCR sequence derives from a girl between 10 and 17 years old with multiple sclerosis. V and J are TRBV7-8 and TRBJ2-1; 8 nucleotides align to TRBD1. The DNA of the CDR3 is TGTGCCAGCAGCTTTTTGGGCGGACAGGGTGTGGGGGTTTTGGATGAGCAGTTCTTC. Protein product: CASSFLGGQGVGVLDEQFF.